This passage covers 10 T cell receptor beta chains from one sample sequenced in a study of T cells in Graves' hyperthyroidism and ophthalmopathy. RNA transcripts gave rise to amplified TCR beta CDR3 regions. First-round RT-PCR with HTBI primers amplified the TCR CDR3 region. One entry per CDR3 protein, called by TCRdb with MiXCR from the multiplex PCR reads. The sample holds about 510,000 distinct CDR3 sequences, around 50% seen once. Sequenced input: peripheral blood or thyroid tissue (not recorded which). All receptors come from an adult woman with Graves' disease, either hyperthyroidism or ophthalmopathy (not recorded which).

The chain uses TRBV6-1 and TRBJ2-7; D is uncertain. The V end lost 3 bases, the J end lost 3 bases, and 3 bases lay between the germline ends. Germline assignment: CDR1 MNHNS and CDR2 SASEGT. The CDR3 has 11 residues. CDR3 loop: CASSEDYEQYF. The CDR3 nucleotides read TGTGCCAGCAGTGAGGACTACGAGCAGTACTTC.

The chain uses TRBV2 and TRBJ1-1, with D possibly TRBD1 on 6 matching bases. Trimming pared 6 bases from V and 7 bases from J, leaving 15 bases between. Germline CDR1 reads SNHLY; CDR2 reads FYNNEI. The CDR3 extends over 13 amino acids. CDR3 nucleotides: TGTGCCAGCAGGAGGGCAGGGGACCTTGAAGCTTTCTTT. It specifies CASRRAGDLEAFF.

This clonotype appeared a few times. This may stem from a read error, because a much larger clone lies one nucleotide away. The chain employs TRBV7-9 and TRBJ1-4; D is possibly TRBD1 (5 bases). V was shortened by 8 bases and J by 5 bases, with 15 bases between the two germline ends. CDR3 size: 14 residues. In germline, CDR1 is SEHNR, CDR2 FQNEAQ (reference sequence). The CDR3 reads CASGPLRGNEKLFF. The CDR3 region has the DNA TGTGCCAGCGGCCCTCTGAGGGGAAATGAAAAACTGTTTTTT.

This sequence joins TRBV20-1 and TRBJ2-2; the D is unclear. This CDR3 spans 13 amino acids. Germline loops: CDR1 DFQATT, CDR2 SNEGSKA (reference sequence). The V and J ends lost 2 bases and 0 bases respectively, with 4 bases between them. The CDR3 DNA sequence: TGCAGTGCTAGACGTTCGAACACCGGGGAGCTGTTTTTT. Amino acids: CSARRSNTGELFF.

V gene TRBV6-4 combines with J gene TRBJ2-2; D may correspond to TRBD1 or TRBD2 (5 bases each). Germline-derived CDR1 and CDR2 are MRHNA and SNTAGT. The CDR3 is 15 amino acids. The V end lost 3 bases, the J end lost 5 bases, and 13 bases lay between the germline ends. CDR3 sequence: CASSESSRETGELFF. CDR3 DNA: TGTGCCAGCAGTGAATCGAGCAGGGAGACCGGGGAGCTGTTTTTT.

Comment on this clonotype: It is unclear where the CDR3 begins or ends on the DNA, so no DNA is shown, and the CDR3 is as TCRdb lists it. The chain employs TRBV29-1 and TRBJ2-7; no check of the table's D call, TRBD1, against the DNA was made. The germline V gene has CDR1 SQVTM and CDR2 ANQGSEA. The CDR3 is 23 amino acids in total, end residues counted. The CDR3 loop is CCPEDSSIYLCSVEGGTVYEQYF.

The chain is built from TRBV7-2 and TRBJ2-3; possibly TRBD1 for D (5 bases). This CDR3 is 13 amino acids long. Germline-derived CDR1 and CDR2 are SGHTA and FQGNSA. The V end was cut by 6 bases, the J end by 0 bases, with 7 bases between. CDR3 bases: TGTGCCAGCAGTAAGGGGAGCACAGATACGCAGTATTTT. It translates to CASSKGSTDTQYF.

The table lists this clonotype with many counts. The CDR3 is CASSPGQGAGLQPQHF. The CDR3 DNA follows: TGCGCCAGCAGCCCGGGACAGGGAGCGGGGTTGCAGCCCCAGCATTTT. The rearrangement uses TRBV4-1 and TRBJ1-5; TRBD1 aligns across 9 bases. V gave up 4 bases and J gave up 7 bases; unmatched junction bases: 11. The CDR3 is made up of 16 amino acids. The germline gives CDR1 MGHRA, CDR2 YSYEKL.

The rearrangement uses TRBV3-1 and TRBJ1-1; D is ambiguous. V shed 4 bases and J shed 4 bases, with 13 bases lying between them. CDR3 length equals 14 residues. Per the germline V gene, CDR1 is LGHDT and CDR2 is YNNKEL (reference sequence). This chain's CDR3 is CASSLMTLSTEAFF. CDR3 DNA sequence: TGTGCCAGCAGCCTGATGACCCTGAGCACTGAAGCTTTCTTT.

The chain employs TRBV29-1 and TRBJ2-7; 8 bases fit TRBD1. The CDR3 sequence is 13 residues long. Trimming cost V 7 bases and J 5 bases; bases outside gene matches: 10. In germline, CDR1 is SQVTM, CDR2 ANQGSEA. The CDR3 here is CSGTGQESHEQYF. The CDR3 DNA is TGCAGCGGTACGGGACAGGAGTCCCACGAGCAGTACTTC.